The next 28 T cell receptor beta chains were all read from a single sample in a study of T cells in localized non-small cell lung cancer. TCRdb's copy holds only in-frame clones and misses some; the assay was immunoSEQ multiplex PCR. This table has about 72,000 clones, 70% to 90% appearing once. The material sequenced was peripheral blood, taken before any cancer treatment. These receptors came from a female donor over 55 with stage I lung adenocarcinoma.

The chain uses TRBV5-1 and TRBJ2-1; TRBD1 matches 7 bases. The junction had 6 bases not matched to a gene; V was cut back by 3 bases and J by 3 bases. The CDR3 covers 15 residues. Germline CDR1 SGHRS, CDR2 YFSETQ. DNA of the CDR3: TGCGCCAGCAGCTCGGACGGGACAGACTACAATGAGCAGTTCTTC. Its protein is CASSSDGTDYNEQFF.

The CDR3 bases are TGTGCCATCAGGTCAGGGGGGTATGGGGAGCAGTACTTC. Translated, it gives CAIRSGGYGEQYF. The rearrangement uses TRBV10-3 and TRBJ2-7, with D tentatively TRBD1 (7 bases). V lost 6 bases and J 7 bases, leaving 16 bases between the germline ends. CDR3 length: 13 residues. Germline CDR1 reads ENHRY; CDR2 reads SYGVKD.

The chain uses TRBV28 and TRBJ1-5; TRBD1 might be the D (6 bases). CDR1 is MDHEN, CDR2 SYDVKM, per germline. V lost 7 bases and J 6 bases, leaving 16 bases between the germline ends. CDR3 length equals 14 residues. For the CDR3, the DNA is TGTGCCAGCACCCCCCGGGGGGGCGGTCAGCCCCAGCATTTT. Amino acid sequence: CASTPRGGGQPQHF.

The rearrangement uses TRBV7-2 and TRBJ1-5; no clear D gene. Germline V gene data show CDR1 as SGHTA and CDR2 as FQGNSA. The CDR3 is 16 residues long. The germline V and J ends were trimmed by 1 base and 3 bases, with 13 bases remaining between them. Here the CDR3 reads CASSLGGRRLNQPQHF. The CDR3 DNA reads TGTGCCAGCAGCTTAGGGGGTAGAAGACTCAATCAGCCCCAGCATTTT. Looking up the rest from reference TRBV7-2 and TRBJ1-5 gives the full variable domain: GAGVSQSPSNKVTEKGKDVELRCDPISGHTALYWYRQSLGQGLEFLIYFQGNSAPDKSGLPSDRFSAERTGGSVSTLTIQRTQQEDSAVYLCASSLGGRRLNQPQHFGDGTRLSIL.

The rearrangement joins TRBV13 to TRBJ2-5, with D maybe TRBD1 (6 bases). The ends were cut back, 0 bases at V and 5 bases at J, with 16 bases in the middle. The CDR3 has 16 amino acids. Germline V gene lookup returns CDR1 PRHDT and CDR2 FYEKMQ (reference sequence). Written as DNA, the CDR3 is TGTGCCAGCAGCTTAGGCCAGGGGTCGAAGGGGGAGACCCAGTACTTC. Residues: CASSLGQGSKGETQYF.

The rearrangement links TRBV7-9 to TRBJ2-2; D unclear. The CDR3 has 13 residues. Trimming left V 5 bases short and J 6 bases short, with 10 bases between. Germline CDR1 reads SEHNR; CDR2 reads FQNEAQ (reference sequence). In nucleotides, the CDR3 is TGTGCCAGCAGCCGGGCCCAATCCGGGGAGCTGTTTTTT. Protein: CASSRAQSGELFF. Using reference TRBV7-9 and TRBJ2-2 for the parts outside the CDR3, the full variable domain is DTGVSQNPRHKITKRGQNVTFRCDPISEHNRLYWYRQTLGQGPEFLTYFQNEAQLEKSRLLSDRFSAERPKGSFSTLEIQRTEQGDSAMYLCASSRAQSGELFFGEGSRLTVL.

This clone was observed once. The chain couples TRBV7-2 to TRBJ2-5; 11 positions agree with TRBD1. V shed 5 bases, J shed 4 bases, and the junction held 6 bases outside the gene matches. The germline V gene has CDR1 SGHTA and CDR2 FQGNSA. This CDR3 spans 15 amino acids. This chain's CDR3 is CASSAGTGGRETQYF. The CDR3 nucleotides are TGTGCCAGCAGCGCCGGGACAGGGGGGCGAGAGACCCAGTACTTC.

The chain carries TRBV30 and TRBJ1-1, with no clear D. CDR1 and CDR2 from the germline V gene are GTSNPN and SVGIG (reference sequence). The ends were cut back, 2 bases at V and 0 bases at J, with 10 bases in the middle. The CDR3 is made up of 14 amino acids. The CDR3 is CAWSLTDMNTEAFF. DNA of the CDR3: TGTGCCTGGAGTTTAACAGACATGAACACTGAAGCTTTCTTT. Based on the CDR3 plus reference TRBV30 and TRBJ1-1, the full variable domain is SQTIHQWPATLVQPVGSPLSLECTVEGTSNPNLYWYRQAAGRGLQLLFYSVGIGQISSEVPQNLSASRPQDRQFILSSKKLLLSDSGFYLCAWSLTDMNTEAFFGQGTRLTVV.

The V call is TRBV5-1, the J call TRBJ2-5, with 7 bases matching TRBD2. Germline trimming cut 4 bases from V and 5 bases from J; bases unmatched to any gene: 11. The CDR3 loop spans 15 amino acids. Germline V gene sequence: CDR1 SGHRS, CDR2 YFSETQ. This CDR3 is CASSEGLVVSETQYF. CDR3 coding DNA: TGCGCCAGCAGCGAAGGACTAGTGGTTTCGGAGACCCAGTACTTC.

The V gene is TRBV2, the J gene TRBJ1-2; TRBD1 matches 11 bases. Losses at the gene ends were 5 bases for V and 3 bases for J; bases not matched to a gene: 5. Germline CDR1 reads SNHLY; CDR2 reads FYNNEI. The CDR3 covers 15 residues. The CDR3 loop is CASSSGTGGYYGYTF. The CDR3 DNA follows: TGTGCCAGCAGTTCAGGGACAGGGGGTTACTATGGCTACACCTTC.

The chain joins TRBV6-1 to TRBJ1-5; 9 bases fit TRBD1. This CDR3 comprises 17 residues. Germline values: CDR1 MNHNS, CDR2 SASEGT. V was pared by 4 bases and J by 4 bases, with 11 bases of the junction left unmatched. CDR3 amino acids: CASSAADRGGRNQPQHF. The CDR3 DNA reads TGTGCCAGCAGTGCCGCGGACAGGGGAGGGCGAAATCAGCCCCAGCATTTT.

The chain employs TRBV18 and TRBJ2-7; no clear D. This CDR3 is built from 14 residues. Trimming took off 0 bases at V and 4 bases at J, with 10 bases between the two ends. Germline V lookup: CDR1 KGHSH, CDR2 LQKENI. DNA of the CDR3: TGTGCCAGCTCACCACCGTACCAGGCGTACGAGCAGTACTTC. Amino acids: CASSPPYQAYEQYF.

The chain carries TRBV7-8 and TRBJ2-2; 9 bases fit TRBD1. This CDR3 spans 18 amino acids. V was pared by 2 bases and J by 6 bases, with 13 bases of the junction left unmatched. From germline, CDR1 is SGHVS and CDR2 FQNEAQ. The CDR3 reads CASSLFGAGQGKSGELFF. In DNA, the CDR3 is TGTGCCAGCAGCTTATTTGGGGCCGGACAGGGGAAGTCCGGGGAGCTGTTTTTT.

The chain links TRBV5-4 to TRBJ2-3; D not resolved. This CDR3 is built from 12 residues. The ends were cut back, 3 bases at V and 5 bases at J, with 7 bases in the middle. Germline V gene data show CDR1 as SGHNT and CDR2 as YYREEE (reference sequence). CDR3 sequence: CASSSPLDTQYF. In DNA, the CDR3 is TGTGCCAGCAGCTCCCCACTAGATACGCAGTATTTT.

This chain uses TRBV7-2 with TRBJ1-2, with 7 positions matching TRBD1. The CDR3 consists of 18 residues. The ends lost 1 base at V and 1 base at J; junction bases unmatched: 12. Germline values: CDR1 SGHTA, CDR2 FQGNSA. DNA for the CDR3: TGTGCCAGCAGCTTAGGAGAGACAGGGCGTTTGCTTAACTATGGCTACACCTTC. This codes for CASSLGETGRLLNYGYTF. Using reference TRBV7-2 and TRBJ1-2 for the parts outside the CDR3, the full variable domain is GAGVSQSPSNKVTEKGKDVELRCDPISGHTALYWYRQSLGQGLEFLIYFQGNSAPDKSGLPSDRFSAERTGGSVSTLTIQRTQQEDSAVYLCASSLGETGRLLNYGYTFGSGTRLTVV.

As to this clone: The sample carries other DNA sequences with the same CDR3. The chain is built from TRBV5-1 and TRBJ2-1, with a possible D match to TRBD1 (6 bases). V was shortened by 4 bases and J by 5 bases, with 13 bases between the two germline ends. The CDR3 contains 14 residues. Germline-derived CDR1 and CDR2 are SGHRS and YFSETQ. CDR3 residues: CASSPGTPNNEQFF. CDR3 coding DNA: TGCGCCAGCAGCCCCGGGACACCTAACAATGAGCAGTTCTTC.

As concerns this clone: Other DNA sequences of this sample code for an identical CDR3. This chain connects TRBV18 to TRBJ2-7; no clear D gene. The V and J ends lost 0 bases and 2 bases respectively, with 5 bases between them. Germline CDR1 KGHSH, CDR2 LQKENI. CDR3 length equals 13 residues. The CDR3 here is CASSPPGTYEQYF. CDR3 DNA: TGTGCCAGCTCACCACCAGGGACCTACGAGCAGTACTTC.

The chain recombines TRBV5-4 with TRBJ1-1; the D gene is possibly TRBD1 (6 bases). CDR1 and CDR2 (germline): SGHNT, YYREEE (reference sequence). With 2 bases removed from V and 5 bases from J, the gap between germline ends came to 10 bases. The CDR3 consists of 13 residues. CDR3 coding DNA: TGTGCCAGCAGCTTTTGGGGGGCTACTGAAGCTTTCTTT. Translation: CASSFWGATEAFF.

CDR3 in amino acids: CASSPRQGGTEAFF. CDR3 DNA: TGTGCCAGCAGTCCGCGACAGGGGGGCACTGAAGCTTTCTTT. The rearrangement links TRBV27 to TRBJ1-1; TRBD1 aligns across 9 bases. From germline, CDR1 is MNHEY and CDR2 SMNVEV (reference sequence). This CDR3 is built from 14 residues. Losses at the gene ends were 5 bases for V and 4 bases for J; bases not matched to a gene: 5.

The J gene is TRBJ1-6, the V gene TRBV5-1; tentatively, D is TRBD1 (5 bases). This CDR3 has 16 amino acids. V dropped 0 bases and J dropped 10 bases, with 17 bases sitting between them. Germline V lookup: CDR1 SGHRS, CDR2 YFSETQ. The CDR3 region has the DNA TGCGCCAGCAGCTTGGAGCCGGGGCCAGGGCTGTCACCCCTCCACTTT. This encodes CASSLEPGPGLSPLHF.

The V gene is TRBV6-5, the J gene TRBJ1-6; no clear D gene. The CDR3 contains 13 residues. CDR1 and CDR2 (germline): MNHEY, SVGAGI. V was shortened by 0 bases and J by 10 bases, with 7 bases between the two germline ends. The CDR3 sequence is CASSYSRASPLHF. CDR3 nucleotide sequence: TGTGCCAGCAGTTACTCGAGGGCATCACCCCTCCACTTT.

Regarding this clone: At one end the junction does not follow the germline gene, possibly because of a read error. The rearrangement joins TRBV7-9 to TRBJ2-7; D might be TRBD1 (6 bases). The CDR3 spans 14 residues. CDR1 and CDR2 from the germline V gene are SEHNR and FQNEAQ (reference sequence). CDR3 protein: CASRLGAGDGEQYF. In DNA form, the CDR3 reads TGTGCCAGCAGGTTAGGGGCAGGGGACGGCGAGCAGTACTTC.

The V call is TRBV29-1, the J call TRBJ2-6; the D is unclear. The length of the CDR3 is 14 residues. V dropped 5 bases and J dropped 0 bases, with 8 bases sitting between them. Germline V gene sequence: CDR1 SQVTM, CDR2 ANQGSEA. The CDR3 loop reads CSVIPSSGANVLTF. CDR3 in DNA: TGCAGCGTTATCCCGTCCTCTGGGGCCAACGTCCTGACTTTC. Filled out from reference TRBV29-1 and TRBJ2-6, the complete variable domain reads SAVISQKPSRDICQRGTSLTIQCQVDSQVTMMFWYRQQPGQSLTLIATANQGSEATYESGFVIDKFPISRPNLTFSTLTVSNMSPEDSSIYLCSVIPSSGANVLTFGAGSRLTVL.

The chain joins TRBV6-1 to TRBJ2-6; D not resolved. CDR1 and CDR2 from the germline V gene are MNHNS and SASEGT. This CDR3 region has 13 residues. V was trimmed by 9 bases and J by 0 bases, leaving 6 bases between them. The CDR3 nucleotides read TGTGCCAGTCGCAGCTCTGGGGCCAACGTCCTGACTTTC. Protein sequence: CASRSSGANVLTF.

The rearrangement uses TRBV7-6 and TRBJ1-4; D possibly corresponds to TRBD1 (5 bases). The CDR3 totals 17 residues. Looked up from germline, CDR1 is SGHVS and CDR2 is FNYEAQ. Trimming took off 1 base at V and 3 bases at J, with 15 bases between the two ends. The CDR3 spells CASSLDWLRQPNEKLFF. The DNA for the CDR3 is TGTGCCAGCAGCTTAGATTGGCTTAGACAGCCTAATGAAAAACTGTTTTTT.

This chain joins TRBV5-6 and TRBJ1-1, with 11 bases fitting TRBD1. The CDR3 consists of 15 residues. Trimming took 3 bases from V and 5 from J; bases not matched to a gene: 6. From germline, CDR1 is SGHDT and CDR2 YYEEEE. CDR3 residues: CASSYSGTGGTEAFF. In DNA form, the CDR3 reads TGTGCCAGCAGCTACTCCGGGACAGGGGGGACTGAAGCTTTCTTT.

CDR3 DNA sequence: TGTGCCAGCAGCGGGTGGGGCGACAGGGTCCACAATGAGCAGTTCTTC. It yields the protein CASSGWGDRVHNEQFF. The rearrangement joins TRBV11-2 to TRBJ2-1, with 7 bases lining up with TRBD1. The V segment lost 5 bases and the J segment 5 bases; nucleotides outside the gene matches: 12. Per the germline V gene, CDR1 is SGHAT and CDR2 is FQNNGV. The CDR3 is 16 amino acids.

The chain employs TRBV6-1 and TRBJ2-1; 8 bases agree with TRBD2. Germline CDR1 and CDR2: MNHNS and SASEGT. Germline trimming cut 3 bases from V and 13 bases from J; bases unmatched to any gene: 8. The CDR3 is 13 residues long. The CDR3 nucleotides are TGTGCCAGCAGTGAGAGGGGGGGGACTAGTCAGTTCTTC. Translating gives CASSERGGTSQFF.